This note documents a single TCR beta chain sequence. This clonotype appeared many times. Its antigen is currently not known. Within one base of it there is no much larger clone, and no base qualities were kept. The V and J ends are trimmed by 6 bases and 4 bases, leaving 32 bases between them. From the cysteine up to the phenylalanine, the CDR3 has a length of 20 residues. Just CDR3 DNA is preserved here, 60 bases in frame from base 1. CDR1 is given as MDHEN and CDR2 as SYDVKM, both from the germline V gene. The library relied on RT-PCR. The sequencing machine was an Illumina HiSeq 2500. In TCRdb, the public reads were trimmed at Q25 with fastp and aligned with MiXCR, with productive beta chains retained. All rows with the same CDR3 protein become a single entry with the most common DNA and genes. Recorded for this sample are hundreds of thousands of distinct CDR3 sequences; approximately 15% of them occurred a single time. Together, the top ten hold less than 4% of the sample.

The source of the sample is a study of response to subunit inactivated influenza vaccine (dated by TCRdb to the late 2010s). With respect to the entire study: Deep quantitative T cell receptor repertoire profiling was used in the study to track responses to a trivalent subunit inactivated influenza vaccine. The research as a whole found: It was suggested by the authors that each seasonal influenza vaccination may recruit only a limited number of new T cells.

The specimen comprised CD4+ T cells sorted from PBMCs, sampled less than 30 months after vaccination. This receptor chain uses TRBV28 and TRBJ2-3, and the D gene may be TRBD1, 6 bases matching. The TCR was taken from a man in his fifties or sixties who received an inactivated influenza vaccine. Donor details come from another sample of the same person, matched by shared clones. The nucleotide sequence is given as TGTGCCAGCAGCTACCCTTTGGGGGCCGCCTTCTCGCCGGATCCAGATACGCAGTATTTT. It translates as CASSYPLGAAFSPDPDTQYF.